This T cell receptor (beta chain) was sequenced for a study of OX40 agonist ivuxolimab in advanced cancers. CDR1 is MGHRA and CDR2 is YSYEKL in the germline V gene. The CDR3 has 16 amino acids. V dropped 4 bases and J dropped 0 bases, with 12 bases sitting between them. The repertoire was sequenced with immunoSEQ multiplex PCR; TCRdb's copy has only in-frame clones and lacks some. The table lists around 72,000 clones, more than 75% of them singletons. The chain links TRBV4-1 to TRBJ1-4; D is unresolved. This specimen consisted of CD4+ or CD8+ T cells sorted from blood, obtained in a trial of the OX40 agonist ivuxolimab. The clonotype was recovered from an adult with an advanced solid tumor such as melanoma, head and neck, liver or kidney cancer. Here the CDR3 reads CASSPPTTATNEKLFF. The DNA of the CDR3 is TGCGCCAGCAGCCCCCCCACGACGGCAACTAATGAAAAACTGTTTTTT.